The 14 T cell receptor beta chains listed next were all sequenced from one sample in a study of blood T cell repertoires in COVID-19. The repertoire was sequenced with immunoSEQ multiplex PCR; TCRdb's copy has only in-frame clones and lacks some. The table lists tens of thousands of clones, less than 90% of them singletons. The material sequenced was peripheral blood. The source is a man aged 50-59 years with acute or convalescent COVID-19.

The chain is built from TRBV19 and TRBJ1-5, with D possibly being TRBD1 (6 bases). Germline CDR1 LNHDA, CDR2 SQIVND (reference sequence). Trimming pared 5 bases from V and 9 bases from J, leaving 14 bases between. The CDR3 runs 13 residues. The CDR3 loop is CASSVGQRRPQHF. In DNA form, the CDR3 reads TGTGCCAGTAGTGTTGGACAGAGACGGCCCCAGCATTTT.

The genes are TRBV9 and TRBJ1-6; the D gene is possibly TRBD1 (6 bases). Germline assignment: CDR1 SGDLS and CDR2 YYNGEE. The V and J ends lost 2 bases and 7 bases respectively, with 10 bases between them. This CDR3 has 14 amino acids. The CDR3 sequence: CASSVGTSNSPLHF. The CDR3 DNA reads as TGTGCCAGCAGCGTCGGGACATCAAATTCACCCCTCCACTTT.

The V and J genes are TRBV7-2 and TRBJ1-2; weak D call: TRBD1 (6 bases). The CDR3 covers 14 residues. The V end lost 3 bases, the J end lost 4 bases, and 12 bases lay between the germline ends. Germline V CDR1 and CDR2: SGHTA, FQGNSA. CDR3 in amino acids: CASSFGQSSYGYTF. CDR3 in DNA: TGTGCCAGCAGCTTCGGACAGTCGTCCTATGGCTACACCTTC.

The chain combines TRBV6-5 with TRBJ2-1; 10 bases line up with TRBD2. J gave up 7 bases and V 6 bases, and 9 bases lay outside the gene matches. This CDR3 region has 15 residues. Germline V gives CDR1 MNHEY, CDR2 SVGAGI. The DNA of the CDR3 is TGTGCCAGCAGACCCCTAGCGGGAGCTACAAATGAGCAGTTCTTC. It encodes CASRPLAGATNEQFF.

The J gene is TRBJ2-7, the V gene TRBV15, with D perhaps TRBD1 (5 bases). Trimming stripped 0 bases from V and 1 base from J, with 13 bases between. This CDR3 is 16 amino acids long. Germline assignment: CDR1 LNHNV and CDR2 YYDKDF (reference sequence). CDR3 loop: CATSRDAGQTSYEQYF. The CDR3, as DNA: TGTGCCACCAGCAGAGATGCAGGGCAGACGTCCTACGAGCAGTACTTC.

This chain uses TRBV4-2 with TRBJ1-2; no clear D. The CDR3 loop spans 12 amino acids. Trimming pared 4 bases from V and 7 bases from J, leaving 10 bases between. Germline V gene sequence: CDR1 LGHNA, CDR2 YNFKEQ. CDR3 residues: CASSLSRGGYTF. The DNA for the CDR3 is TGTGCCAGCAGCCTCAGCCGGGGTGGCTACACCTTC.

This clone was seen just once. This chain's CDR3 is CASSQELGLQETQYF. CDR3 in DNA: TGTGCCAGCAGCCAAGAGTTGGGACTTCAAGAGACCCAGTACTTC. The chain couples TRBV3-1 (or the pseudogene TRBV3-2) to TRBJ2-5, with a weak D call TRBD2 (6 bases). CDR3 length: 15 residues. Looked up from germline, CDR1 is LGHDT and CDR2 is YNNKEL (reference sequence). Trimming removed 0 bases from V and 2 bases from J, with 10 bases in between.

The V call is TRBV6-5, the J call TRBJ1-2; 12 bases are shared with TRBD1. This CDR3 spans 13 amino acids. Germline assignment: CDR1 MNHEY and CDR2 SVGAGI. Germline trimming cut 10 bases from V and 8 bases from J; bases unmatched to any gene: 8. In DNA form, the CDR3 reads TGTGCCACCGTTTGGGACAGGGGGCAGGGCTACACCTTC. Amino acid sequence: CATVWDRGQGYTF.

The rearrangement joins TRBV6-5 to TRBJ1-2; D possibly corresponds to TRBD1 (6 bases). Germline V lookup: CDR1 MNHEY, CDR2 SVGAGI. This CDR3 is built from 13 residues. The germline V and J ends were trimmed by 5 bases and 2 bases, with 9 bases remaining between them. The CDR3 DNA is TGTGCCAGCAGTCGGACAGAAAACTATGGCTACACCTTC. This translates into CASSRTENYGYTF.

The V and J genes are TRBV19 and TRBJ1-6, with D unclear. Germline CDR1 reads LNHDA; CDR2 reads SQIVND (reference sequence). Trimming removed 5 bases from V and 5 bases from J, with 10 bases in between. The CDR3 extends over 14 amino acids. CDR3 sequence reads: CASSWRSNNSPLHF. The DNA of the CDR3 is TGTGCCAGTAGTTGGAGGAGCAATAATTCACCCCTCCACTTT.

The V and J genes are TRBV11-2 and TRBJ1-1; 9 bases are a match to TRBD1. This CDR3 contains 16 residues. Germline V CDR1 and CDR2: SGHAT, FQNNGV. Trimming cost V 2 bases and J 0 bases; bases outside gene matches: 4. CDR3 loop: CASSLWTGDLNTEAFF. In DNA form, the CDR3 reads TGTGCCAGCAGCTTATGGACAGGGGACTTGAACACTGAAGCTTTCTTT.

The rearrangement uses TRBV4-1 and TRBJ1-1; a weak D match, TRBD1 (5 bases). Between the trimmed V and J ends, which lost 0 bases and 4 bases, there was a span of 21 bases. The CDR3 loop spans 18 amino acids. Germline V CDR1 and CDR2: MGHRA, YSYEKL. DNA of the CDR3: TGCGCCAGCAGCCAAGAAGTTTACAGATCATCAAGGGGCACTGAAGCTTTCTTT. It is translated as CASSQEVYRSSRGTEAFF.

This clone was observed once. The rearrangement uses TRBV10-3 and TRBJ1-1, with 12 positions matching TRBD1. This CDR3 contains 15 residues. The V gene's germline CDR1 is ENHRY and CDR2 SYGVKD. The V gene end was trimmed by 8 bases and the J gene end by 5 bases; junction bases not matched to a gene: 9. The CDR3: CAIGGTGGGGTEAFF. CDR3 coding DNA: TGTGCCATCGGAGGGACAGGGGGCGGGGGGACTGAAGCTTTCTTT.

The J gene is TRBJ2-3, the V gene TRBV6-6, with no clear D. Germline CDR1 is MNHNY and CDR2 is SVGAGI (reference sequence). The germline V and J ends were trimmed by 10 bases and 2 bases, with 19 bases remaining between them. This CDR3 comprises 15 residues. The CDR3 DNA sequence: TGTGCCACCTACTCATCCTCGAAACCCACAGATACGCAGTATTTT. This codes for CATYSSSKPTDTQYF.